This T cell receptor beta chain was sequenced in a study of tumor-infiltrating lymphocytes in primary liver carcinoma. Study at large: Productive TCRbeta reads per sample were roughly 3.5 to 8 million, not differing by tissue. Overall study findings and caveats: Tumor region pairs overlapped more than did tumor-adjacent and tumor-blood pairs.

A remark on this clonotype: Its matching antigen is unknown.

The researchers produced TCR beta cDNA from around 0.5 ug total RNA with a constant-region primer. Investigators got TCR beta libraries out of three nested multiplex PCR rounds, done with slightly modified ARM-PCR. In the first two PCR rounds, TRBV1-TRBV30 forward primers were paired with a C-beta reverse primer, and each round lasted roughly 9 cycles. TCRdb processed the multiplex PCR reads anew with MiXCR; each CDR3 protein has one entry. The sample gives tens of thousands of distinct CDR3 sequences, approximately 78% of which show up once; less than 55% is in the top ten. Extraction of RNA together with DNA used about 17-31 mg of unsorted bulk tissue. Germline CDR1 and CDR2: WNHNN and SYGVQD (reference sequence). This CDR3 is built from 13 residues. Trimming stripped 10 bases from V and 3 bases from J, with 15 bases between.

The receptor was isolated from a man aged 35 to 55 with primary liver carcinoma and hepatitis B virus infection. The chain recombines TRBV10-1 with TRBJ2-5; no reliable D call. Sequences were obtained from liver tumor tissue from sampling region 3. Documented subset: tumor region T3, left-lateral pole. The CDR3 DNA sequence: TGCGCCAACGGTGACCACGTGAAAGAGACCCAGTACTTC. Protein: CANGDHVKETQYF.